This TCR beta chain was captured in a study of early T cells in non-severe SARS-CoV-2 infection. Overall study findings and caveats: VDJdb matching, biased toward anti-spike CD8 responses, missed private and CD4 specificities.

CDR3 length equals 15 residues. V lost 9 bases and J lost 3, with 18 bases in between. Looked up from germline, CDR1 is KGHDR and CDR2 is SFDVKD. TCRdb re-called the 5' RACE reads with MiXCR, one entry per CDR3 protein. The data contain 17,000 or so distinct CDR3 sequences, less than 6.5% of them singletons. Worth noting for this clonotype: What it binds is unknown.

This specimen was whole blood, taken at baseline. The TCR originated in an adult who was a healthcare worker with PCR-confirmed SARS-CoV-2 infection or an uninfected control (not recorded which). The chain has TRBV24-1 and TRBJ2-3, with D tentatively TRBD1 (6 bases). CDR3: CATGGTTDGTDTQYF. The CDR3 bases are TGTGCCACCGGGGGCACGACGGATGGGACAGATACGCAGTATTTT.